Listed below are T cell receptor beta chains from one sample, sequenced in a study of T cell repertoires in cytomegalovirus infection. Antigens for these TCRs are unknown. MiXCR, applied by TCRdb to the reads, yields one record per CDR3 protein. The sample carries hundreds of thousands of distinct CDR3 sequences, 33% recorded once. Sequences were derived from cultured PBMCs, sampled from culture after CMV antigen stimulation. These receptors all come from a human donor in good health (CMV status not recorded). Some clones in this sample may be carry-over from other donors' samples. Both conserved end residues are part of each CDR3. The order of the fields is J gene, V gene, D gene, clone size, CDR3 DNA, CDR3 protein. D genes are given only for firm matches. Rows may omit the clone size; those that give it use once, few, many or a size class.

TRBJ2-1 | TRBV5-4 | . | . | TGTGCCAGCAGCTCGACGGGGTTGAGGGGGTTATACAATGAGCAGTTCTTC | CASSSTGLRGLYNEQFF
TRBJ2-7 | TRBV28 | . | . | TGTGCCAGCAGTCGGTCGGGGGGCGGACAGTACTTC | CASSRSGGGQYF
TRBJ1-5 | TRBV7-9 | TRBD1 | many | TGTGCCAGCAGCTCGGACAGGGATGCGCAGCCCCAGCATTTT | CASSSDRDAQPQHF
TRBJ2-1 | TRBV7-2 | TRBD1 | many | TGTGCCAGCAGCTTCGACAGGGGGTCCTACAATGAGCAGTTCTTC | CASSFDRGSYNEQFF
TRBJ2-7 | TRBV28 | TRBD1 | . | TGTGCCAGCAGTTTAAGGGACAGGCACTACGAGCAGTACTTC | CASSLRDRHYEQYF
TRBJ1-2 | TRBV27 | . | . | TGTGCCAGCAGTTCCCTCGGGGGGCAGGTTGGCTACACCTTC | CASSSLGGQVGYTF
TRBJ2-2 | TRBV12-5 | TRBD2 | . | TGTGCTAGTGGTTTACGGCTAGCGGGAGGTCTGTACGCCGGGGAGCTGTTTTTT | CASGLRLAGGLYAGELFF
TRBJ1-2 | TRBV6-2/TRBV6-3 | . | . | TGTGCCAGCAGTTACCGGGAGCGCTATGGCTACACCTTC | CASSYRERYGYTF
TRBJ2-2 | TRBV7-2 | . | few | TGTGCCAGCAGTATGAGTTCGGGGGCCGGGGAGCTGTTTTTT | CASSMSSGAGELFF
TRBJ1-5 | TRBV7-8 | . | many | TGTGCCAGCAGCGCCCGCCCATCGCCGGGGCCTAGCAATCAGCCCCAGCATTTT | CASSARPSPGPSNQPQHF
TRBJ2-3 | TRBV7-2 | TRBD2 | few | TGTGCCAGCAGCTTAAGTAGCGGGGGTAGGGATACGCAGTATTTT | CASSLSSGGRDTQYF
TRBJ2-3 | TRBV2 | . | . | TGTGCCAGCAGTGTAATACAGGGACCCGGCACAGATACGCAGTATTTT | CASSVIQGPGTDTQYF
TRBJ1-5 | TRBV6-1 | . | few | TGTGCCAGCAGTGATCGAGGGGCTTTTAATCAGCCCCAGCATTTT | CASSDRGAFNQPQHF
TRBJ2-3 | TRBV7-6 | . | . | TGTGCCAGCAGCAAAGTGGGGCTAGCAGAGAACACGCAGTATTTT | CASSKVGLAENTQYF
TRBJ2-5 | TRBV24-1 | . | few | TGTGCCACCAGTGATCCCGGGGAGGCCCAAGAGACCCAGTACTTC | CATSDPGEAQETQYF
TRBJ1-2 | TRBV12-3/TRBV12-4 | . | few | TGTGCCAGCAGTCCGAAATTCTATGGCTACACCTTC | CASSPKFYGYTF